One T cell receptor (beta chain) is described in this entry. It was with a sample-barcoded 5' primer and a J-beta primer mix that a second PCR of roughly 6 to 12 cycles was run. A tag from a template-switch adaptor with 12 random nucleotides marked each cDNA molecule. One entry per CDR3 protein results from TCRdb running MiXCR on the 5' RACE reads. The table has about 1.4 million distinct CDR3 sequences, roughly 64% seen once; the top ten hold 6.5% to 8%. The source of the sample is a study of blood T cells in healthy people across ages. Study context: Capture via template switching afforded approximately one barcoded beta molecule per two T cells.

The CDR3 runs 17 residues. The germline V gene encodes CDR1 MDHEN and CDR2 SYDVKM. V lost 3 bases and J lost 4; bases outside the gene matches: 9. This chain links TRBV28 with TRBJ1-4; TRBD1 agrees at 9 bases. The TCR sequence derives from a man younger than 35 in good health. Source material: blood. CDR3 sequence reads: CASSFPRPDRGNEKLFF. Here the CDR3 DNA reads TGTGCCAGCAGTTTCCCCCGGCCGGACAGGGGTAATGAAAAACTGTTTTTT.